The clone carrying this TCR beta chain was seen repeatedly, ten times or more. TCRdb redid the calling of the RT-PCR reads with MiXCR, one entry per CDR3 protein. Of approximately 720,000 distinct CDR3 sequences listed, 14% were seen once; the top ten hold 3.6%. This TCR derives from a female donor in good health, serving as a healthy control. Input material: memory CD4+ T cells from blood.

The CDR3 DNA reads TGTGCCAGCCGAGGACTAGCGGGAGCCAAAAACATTCAGTACTTC. It codes for CASRGLAGAKNIQYF. The chain employs TRBV6-5 and TRBJ2-4, with 11 bases matching TRBD2. Germline CDR1 is MNHEY and CDR2 is SVGAGI. V was pared by 8 bases and J by 0 bases, with 3 bases of the junction left unmatched. The CDR3 covers 15 residues.